The 15 T cell receptor beta chains in this list originate from one sample, sequenced in a study of Ad26.COV2.S vaccination and SARS-CoV-2 variants. Profiled with immunoSEQ multiplex PCR; TCRdb holds only in-frame clones, not every one. The sample gives around 500,000 clones, 80% to 90% of which show up once; 1.5% to 2% is in the top ten. Treatment specified: roughly 18 received Ad26.COV2.S at low or high dose, single or two shots; a few received placebo; per-sample allocation not given. Specimens were obtained on day 63 following the first vaccine or placebo injection. The sequences come from peripheral blood, collected in a trial of Ad26.COV2.S vaccine versus placebo. The receptors derive from a person aged 18-65 years who received the Ad26.COV2.S COVID-19 vaccine or a placebo.

This rearrangement joins TRBV2 to TRBJ1-1; D may be TRBD1 (6 bases). CDR3 length equals 12 residues. Per germline, CDR1 SNHLY and CDR2 FYNNEI. V dropped 3 bases and J dropped 7 bases, with 9 bases sitting between them. The CDR3 DNA reads as TGTGCCAGCAGTGACAGGGGTATTGAAGCTTTCTTT. It yields the protein CASSDRGIEAFF.

The DNA of the CDR3 is TGTGCCAGCAAAAAGGACCGGGACAGCTCCTACGAGCAGTACTTC. Residues: CASKKDRDSSYEQYF. V and J are TRBV27 and TRBJ2-7; 7 bases agree with TRBD1. In germline, CDR1 is MNHEY, CDR2 SMNVEV (reference sequence). Unmatched junction bases numbered 9, after V lost 7 bases and J lost 0 bases. The CDR3 runs 15 residues.

The V and J genes are TRBV7-2 and TRBJ1-6; 7 bases align to TRBD1. Trimming cost V 1 base and J 7 bases; bases outside gene matches: 4. Germline CDR1 and CDR2: SGHTA and FQGNSA. The CDR3 is 15 amino acids. Here the CDR3 reads CASSLVRQGNSPLHF. The CDR3 nucleotides are TGTGCCAGCAGCTTAGTAAGACAGGGAAATTCACCCCTCCACTTT.

J is TRBJ1-2 and V is TRBV9; D not certain. CDR1 SGDLS and CDR2 YYNGEE come from the germline V gene. CDR3 length equals 15 residues. Trimming removed 0 bases at V and 1 base at J, with 10 bases between. The CDR3 loop is CASSVALGSNYGYTF. The CDR3 DNA reads as TGTGCCAGCAGCGTAGCTCTTGGCAGTAACTATGGCTACACCTTC. Based on the CDR3 plus reference TRBV9 and TRBJ1-2, the full variable domain is DSGVTQTPKHLITATGQRVTLRCSPRSGDLSVYWYQQSLDQGLQFLIQYYNGEERAKGNILERFSAQQFPDLHSELNLSSLELGDSALYFCASSVALGSNYGYTFGSGTRLTVV.

The rearrangement joins TRBV7-9 to TRBJ2-5; D is possibly TRBD1 or TRBD2 (5 bases each). CDR3 length: 14 amino acids. V was clipped by 5 bases and J by 4 bases, with 14 bases between them. Germline V lookup: CDR1 SEHNR, CDR2 FQNEAQ (reference sequence). The CDR3 region is CASSPRDEGETQYF. CDR3 nucleotide sequence: TGTGCCAGCAGCCCCCGGGACGAGGGAGAGACCCAGTACTTC.

The gene calls are TRBV4-3 and TRBJ1-1; possibly TRBD1 for D (6 bases). CDR3 size: 15 residues. In germline, CDR1 is LGHNA, CDR2 YSLEER. Between the trimmed V and J ends, which lost 1 base and 5 bases, there was a span of 14 bases. For the CDR3, the DNA is TGCGCCAGCAGCCAAGTTTACTGGGGGCCAACTGAAGCTTTCTTT. Translation gives CASSQVYWGPTEAFF.

This chain links TRBV14 with TRBJ2-2; TRBD1 matches at 10 bases. The CDR3 runs to 19 residues. The J segment lost 4 bases and the V segment lost 3 bases, leaving 14 bases of the junction unmatched. Germline-derived CDR1 and CDR2 are SGHDN and FVKESK. The CDR3 sequence: CASSHGPNRDRGITGELFF. The CDR3 DNA reads TGTGCCAGCAGCCACGGACCGAATAGGGACAGGGGTATCACCGGGGAGCTGTTTTTT.

This clone was seen only once. The chain has TRBV5-1 and TRBJ1-1; D is undetermined. Germline V lookup: CDR1 SGHRS, CDR2 YFSETQ. The CDR3 spans 15 residues. Trimming took off 1 base at V and 1 base at J, with 11 bases between the two ends. The CDR3 here is CASSLSGSGNTEAFF. The CDR3 DNA reads as TGCGCCAGCAGCTTGTCGGGGTCGGGGAACACTGAAGCTTTCTTT.

V gene TRBV19 combines with J gene TRBJ2-1, with TRBD2 matching over 12 bases. The V segment lost 4 bases and the J segment 7 bases; nucleotides outside the gene matches: 11. This CDR3 has 17 residues. CDR1 LNHDA and CDR2 SQIVND come from the germline V gene (reference sequence). The CDR3 DNA reads as TGTGCCAGTAGTAAGACCGCACTAGCGGGAGGAGGTAATGAGCAGTTCTTC. Encoded protein: CASSKTALAGGGNEQFF.

The chain recombines TRBV6-5 with TRBJ2-7; 8 bases are a match to TRBD1. The trim removed 6 bases at V and 6 bases at J, leaving 10 bases unmatched. This CDR3 contains 14 residues. CDR1 MNHEY and CDR2 SVGAGI come from the germline V gene. The DNA of the CDR3 is TGTGCCAGCAGGTTGACAGGGGATCCGGGCGAGCAGTACTTC. It yields the protein CASRLTGDPGEQYF.

The V gene is TRBV19, the J gene TRBJ1-5, with TRBD1 identical over 10 bases. The J segment lost 3 bases and the V segment lost 6 bases, leaving 5 bases of the junction unmatched. CDR3 length: 15 residues. Germline V gene lookup returns CDR1 LNHDA and CDR2 SQIVND (reference sequence). The CDR3 DNA reads as TGTGCCAGTAGGAAGGACAGGGGGTCCAATCAGCCCCAGCATTTT. As protein: CASRKDRGSNQPQHF.

The V and J genes are TRBV4-2 and TRBJ1-6, with 8 bases that match TRBD1. The V segment lost 0 bases and the J segment 7 bases; nucleotides outside the gene matches: 5. CDR1 is LGHNA, CDR2 YNFKEQ, per germline. CDR3 length: 16 amino acids. In DNA form, the CDR3 reads TGTGCCAGCAGCCAAGATGACAGGGGACTGAATTCACCCCTCCACTTT. Translated, it gives CASSQDDRGLNSPLHF.

The V and J genes are TRBV11-2 and TRBJ1-1, with TRBD1 matching 9 bases. The ends lost 3 bases at V and 6 bases at J; junction bases unmatched: 11. Germline V gene data show CDR1 as SGHAT and CDR2 as FQNNGV. This CDR3 is built from 16 residues. As DNA, the CDR3 is TGTGCCAGCAGCTTCGGACAGGGGTCTGGAGGGGCTGAAGCTTTCTTT. Translated: CASSFGQGSGGAEAFF.

This clone turned up a few times. The J gene is TRBJ2-7, the V gene TRBV28; possibly TRBD1 or TRBD2 for D (5 bases each). The CDR3 has 15 amino acids. CDR1 is MDHEN and CDR2 is SYDVKM in the germline V gene. Trimming left V 4 bases short and J 6 bases short, with 19 bases between. The CDR3 region has the DNA TGTGCCAGCAGTTCCCTATGGGGGTCAAGGCCCGAGCAGTACTTC. This translates into CASSSLWGSRPEQYF.

The chain employs TRBV4-3 and TRBJ1-2; 10 nucleotides align to TRBD1. Germline CDR1 and CDR2: LGHNA and YSLEER. Losses at the gene ends were 3 bases for V and 3 bases for J; bases not matched to a gene: 13. This CDR3 has 18 amino acids. The CDR3 DNA is TGCGCCAGCAGCCAGTCTCCCCCGGGACAGGGGCGATACTATGGCTACACCTTC. It specifies CASSQSPPGQGRYYGYTF.